The rows below give T cell receptor beta chains drawn from one sample of a study of blood T cell repertoires in COVID-19. Data came from immunoSEQ multiplex PCR; TCRdb stores just in-frame clones and leaves some out. The sample gives some 200,000 clones, approximately 92% of which show up once; about 3% is in the top ten. The sample consisted of PBMCs or T cells enriched from blood (not recorded which). All receptors come from a woman aged 18-35 years in a cohort exposed to, infected with or recovered from COVID-19 (not recorded which). Each CDR3 is given with its conserved first and last residue. The D gene is left open where the match is weak. Clone size appears in some rows only: once, few, many, or a class for an expanded clone.

j_call clone_size d_call v_call cdr3_aa cdr3_nt
TRBJ2-1 few TRBD2 TRBV10-1 CASSAGLAGNSEQFF TGCGCCAGCAGTGCGGGACTAGCGGGAAATAGTGAGCAGTTCTTC
TRBJ2-5 . TRBD1 TRBV24-1 CATSGSPQGVPREETQYF TGTGCCACCAGTGGATCGCCACAGGGGGTCCCGCGGGAAGAGACCCAGTACTTC
TRBJ1-6 . . TRBV14 CASSQVSGSPLHF TGTGCCAGCAGCCAAGTTAGTGGTTCACCCCTCCACTTT
TRBJ1-3 . TRBD1 TRBV19 CASSVGTGGNTIYF TGTGCCAGTAGTGTCGGGACAGGTGGAAACACCATATATTTT
TRBJ2-3 . . TRBV3-1/TRBV3-2 CASSRLEGDTQYF TGTGCCAGCAGCCGACTAGAAGGGGATACGCAGTATTTT
TRBJ1-2 . . TRBV9 CASSGRVDYGYTF TGTGCCAGCAGCGGCAGGGTGGACTATGGCTACACCTTC
TRBJ2-4 few TRBD1 TRBV28 CASRAVLKLTVDRGRYIQYF TGTGCCAGCAGAGCAGTTTTAAAGTTGACGGTTGACAGGGGGAGGTACATTCAGTACTTC
TRBJ1-1 . TRBD1 TRBV28 CASSLGQMAEAFF TGTGCCAGCAGTTTGGGACAGATGGCTGAAGCTTTCTTT
TRBJ2-7 few . TRBV6-8 CASSYRDRRDSSYEQYF TGTGCCAGCAGTTACCGGGATCGGAGGGACAGTTCCTACGAGCAGTACTTC
TRBJ2-7 . . TRBV11-3 CASSLGTDYEQYF TGTGCCAGCAGCTTAGGAACAGACTACGAGCAGTACTTC
TRBJ1-1 . . TRBV18 CASSPQTASGNTEAFF TGTGCCAGCTCACCCCAGACAGCCTCAGGGAACACTGAAGCTTTCTTT
TRBJ2-7 . . TRBV12-3/TRBV12-4 CASSTGSPYEQYF TGTGCCAGCAGTACAGGGTCCCCCTACGAGCAGTACTTC
TRBJ2-3 . TRBD1 TRBV9 CASSVRDRGTDTQYF TGTGCCAGCAGCGTACGGGACAGGGGGACAGATACGCAGTATTTT
TRBJ2-2 . TRBD2 TRBV15 CATSSLTRLAGLANTGELFF TGTGCCACCAGCAGCCTAACGAGGCTAGCGGGACTCGCGAACACCGGGGAGCTGTTTTTT
TRBJ2-1 . TRBD2 TRBV4-1 CASSQNPRTRNNEQFF TGCGCCAGCAGCCAAAACCCACGGACTAGAAACAATGAGCAGTTCTTC
TRBJ2-1 . TRBD1 TRBV7-8 CASSLGGQGHPDEQFF TGTGCCAGCAGCCTAGGGGGACAGGGTCACCCTGATGAGCAGTTCTTC
TRBJ1-2 . TRBD1 TRBV2 CASSKPDRGYGYTF TGTGCCAGCAGTAAGCCCGACAGGGGATATGGCTACACCTTC
TRBJ1-2 . . TRBV5-8 CASSFFPGNGYTF TGTGCCAGCAGCTTTTTCCCGGGGAATGGCTACACCTTC
TRBJ2-7 few . TRBV7-2 CASSLYYSVGAEYEQYF TGTGCCAGCAGCTTATATTATTCCGTGGGGGCCGAATACGAGCAGTACTTC
TRBJ2-1 . TRBD1 TRBV19 CASRPGQEGRNEQFF TGTGCCAGTAGACCGGGACAGGAGGGTCGCAATGAGCAGTTCTTC
TRBJ1-1 . . TRBV6-5 CASSYRRTGKTEAFF TGTGCCAGCAGTTACCGGAGAACAGGGAAGACTGAAGCTTTCTTT
TRBJ1-4 . TRBD1 TRBV25-1 CASSTTQGALREKLFF TGTGCCAGCAGTACAACACAGGGGGCACTTAGGGAAAAACTGTTTTTT
TRBJ1-1 . TRBD1 TRBV6-5 CASSVGTGVDAFF TGTGCCAGCAGCGTAGGGACAGGGGTCGACGCTTTCTTT
TRBJ2-7 . TRBD1 TRBV3-1/TRBV3-2 CASSKLQGAYEQYF TGTGCCAGCAGCAAACTACAGGGGGCTTACGAGCAGTACTTC
TRBJ1-4 . . TRBV19 CASSWTEKLFF TGTGCCAGTAGCTGGACAGAAAAACTGTTTTTT
TRBJ1-3 once TRBD1 TRBV19 CASNGQGTDSGNTIYF TGTGCCAGTAATGGACAGGGGACCGACTCTGGAAACACCATATATTTT
TRBJ2-7 . TRBD1 TRBV5-6 CASSLQGQGNYEQYF TGTGCCAGCAGCCTCCAGGGACAGGGAAACTACGAGCAGTACTTC
TRBJ1-2 . . TRBV18 CASSPRSGTYIGYGYTF TGTGCCAGCTCTCCTAGGAGTGGAACCTATATCGGCTATGGCTACACCTTC
TRBJ1-5 . . TRBV19 CASRDRINQPQHF TGTGCCAGTAGGGACAGAATTAATCAGCCCCAGCATTTT
TRBJ2-3 . . TRBV25-1 CASSGVAYTDTQYF TGTGCCAGCAGCGGGGTTGCCTACACAGATACGCAGTATTTT
TRBJ1-4 . . TRBV24-1 CATLPGATNEKLFF TGTGCCACCTTGCCGGGAGCAACTAATGAAAAACTGTTTTTT
TRBJ2-1 . . TRBV4-1 CASSQPQGNEQFF TGCGCCAGCAGCCAACCACAGGGCAATGAGCAGTTCTTC
TRBJ1-2 . . TRBV2 CASSVPGGDGYTF TGTGCCAGCAGTGTCCCAGGAGGCGATGGCTACACCTTC
TRBJ2-2 few . TRBV30 CAWSVWTVNTGELFF TGTGCCTGGAGTGTATGGACTGTGAACACCGGGGAGCTGTTTTTT
TRBJ2-7 . TRBD1 TRBV15 CATSPRTGVYEQYF TGTGCCACCAGCCCAAGGACAGGGGTCTACGAGCAGTACTTC
TRBJ1-1 . . TRBV24-1 CATSDSWGGEAFF TGTGCCACCAGTGACTCCTGGGGGGGTGAAGCTTTCTTT